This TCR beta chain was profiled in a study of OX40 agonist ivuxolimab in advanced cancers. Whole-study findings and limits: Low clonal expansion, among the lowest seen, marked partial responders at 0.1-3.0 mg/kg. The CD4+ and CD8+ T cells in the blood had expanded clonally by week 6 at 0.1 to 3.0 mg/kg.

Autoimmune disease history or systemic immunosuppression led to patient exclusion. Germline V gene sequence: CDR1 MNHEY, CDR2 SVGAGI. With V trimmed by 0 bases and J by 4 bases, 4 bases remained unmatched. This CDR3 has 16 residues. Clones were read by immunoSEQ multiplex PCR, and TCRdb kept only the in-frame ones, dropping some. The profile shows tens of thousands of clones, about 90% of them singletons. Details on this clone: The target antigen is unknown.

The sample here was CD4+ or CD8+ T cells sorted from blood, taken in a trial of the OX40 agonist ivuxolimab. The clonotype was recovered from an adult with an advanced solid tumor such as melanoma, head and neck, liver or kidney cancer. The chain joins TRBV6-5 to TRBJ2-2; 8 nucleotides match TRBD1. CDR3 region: CASSYSGTGPTGELFF. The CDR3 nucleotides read TGTGCCAGCAGTTACTCAGGGACAGGACCCACCGGGGAGCTGTTTTTT.